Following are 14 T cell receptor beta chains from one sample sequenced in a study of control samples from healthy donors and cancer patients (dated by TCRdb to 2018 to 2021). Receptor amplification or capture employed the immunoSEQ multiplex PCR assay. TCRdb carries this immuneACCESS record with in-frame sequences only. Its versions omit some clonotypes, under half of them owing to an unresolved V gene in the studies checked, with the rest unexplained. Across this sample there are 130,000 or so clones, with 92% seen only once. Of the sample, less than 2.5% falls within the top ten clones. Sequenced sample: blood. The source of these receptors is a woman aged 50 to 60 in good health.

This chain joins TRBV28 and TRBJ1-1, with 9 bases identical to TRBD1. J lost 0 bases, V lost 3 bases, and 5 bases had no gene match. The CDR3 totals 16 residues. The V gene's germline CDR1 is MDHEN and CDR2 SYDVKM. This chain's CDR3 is CASSFGTGRLNTEAFF. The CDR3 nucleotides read TGTGCCAGCAGTTTCGGGACAGGGCGATTGAACACTGAAGCTTTCTTT.

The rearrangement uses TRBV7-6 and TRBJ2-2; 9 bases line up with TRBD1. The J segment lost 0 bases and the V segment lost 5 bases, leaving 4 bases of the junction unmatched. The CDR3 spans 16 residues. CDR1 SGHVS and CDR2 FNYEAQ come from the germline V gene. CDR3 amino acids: CASSPRQGANTGELFF. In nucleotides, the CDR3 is TGTGCCAGCAGCCCGAGACAGGGGGCGAACACCGGGGAGCTGTTTTTT.

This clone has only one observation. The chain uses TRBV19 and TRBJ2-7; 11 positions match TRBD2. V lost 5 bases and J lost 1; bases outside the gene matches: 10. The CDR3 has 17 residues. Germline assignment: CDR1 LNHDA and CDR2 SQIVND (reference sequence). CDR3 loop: CASSPRTSGLVSYEQYF. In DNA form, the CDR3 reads TGTGCCAGTAGTCCACGGACTAGCGGGTTGGTATCCTACGAGCAGTACTTC.

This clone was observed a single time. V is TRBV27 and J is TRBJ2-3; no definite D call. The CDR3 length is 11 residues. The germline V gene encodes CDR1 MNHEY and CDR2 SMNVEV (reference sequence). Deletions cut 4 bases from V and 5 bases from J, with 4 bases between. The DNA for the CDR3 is TGTGCCAGCAGTTCATTAGATACGCAGTATTTT. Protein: CASSSLDTQYF.

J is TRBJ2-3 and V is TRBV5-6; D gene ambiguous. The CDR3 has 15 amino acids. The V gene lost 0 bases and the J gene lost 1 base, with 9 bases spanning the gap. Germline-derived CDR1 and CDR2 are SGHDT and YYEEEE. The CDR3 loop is CASSLVTPGTDTQYF. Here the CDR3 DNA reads TGTGCCAGCAGCTTGGTGACCCCCGGCACAGATACGCAGTATTTT.

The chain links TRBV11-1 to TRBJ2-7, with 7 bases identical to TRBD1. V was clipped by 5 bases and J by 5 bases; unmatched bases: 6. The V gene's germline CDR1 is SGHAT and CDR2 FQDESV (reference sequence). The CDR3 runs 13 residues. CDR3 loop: CASSTSTGNEQYF. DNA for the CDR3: TGTGCCAGCAGCACCTCGACAGGGAACGAGCAGTACTTC. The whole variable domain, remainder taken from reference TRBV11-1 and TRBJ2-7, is EAEVAQSPRYKITEKSQAVAFWCDPISGHATLYWYRQILGQGPELLVQFQDESVVDDSQLPKDRFSAERLKGVDSTLKIQPAELGDSAMYLCASSTSTGNEQYFGPGTRLTVT.

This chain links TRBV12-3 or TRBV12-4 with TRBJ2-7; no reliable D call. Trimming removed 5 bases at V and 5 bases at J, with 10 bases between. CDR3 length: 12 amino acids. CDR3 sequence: CASSNSLHEQYF. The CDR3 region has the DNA TGTGCCAGCAGTAACAGTCTCCACGAGCAGTACTTC.

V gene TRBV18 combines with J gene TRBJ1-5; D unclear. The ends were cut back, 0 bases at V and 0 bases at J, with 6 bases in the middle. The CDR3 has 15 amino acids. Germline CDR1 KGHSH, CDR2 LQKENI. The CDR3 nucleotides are TGTGCCAGCTCACCACCAGGCAGTAGCAATCAGCCCCAGCATTTT. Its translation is CASSPPGSSNQPQHF.

CDR3 in amino acids: CASSLKDYGYTF. The DNA of the CDR3 is TGTGCCAGCAGTTTAAAGGACTATGGCTACACCTTC. The chain is built from TRBV28 and TRBJ1-2, with D unclear. CDR1 is MDHEN, CDR2 SYDVKM, per germline. Trimming stripped 2 bases from V and 3 bases from J, with 4 bases between. The CDR3 contains 12 residues.

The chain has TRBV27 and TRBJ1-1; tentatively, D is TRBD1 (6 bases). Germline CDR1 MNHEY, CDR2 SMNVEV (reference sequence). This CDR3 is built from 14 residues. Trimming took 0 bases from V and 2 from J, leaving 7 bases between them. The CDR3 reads CASSLSGGNTEAFF. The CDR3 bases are TGTGCCAGCAGTTTATCAGGGGGAAACACTGAAGCTTTCTTT.

The CDR3 sequence is CASGPGIEQFF. The CDR3 nucleotides are TGTGCCAGCGGACCGGGGATTGAGCAGTTCTTC. V usage is TRBV19 and J usage is TRBJ2-1; D may be TRBD2 (5 bases). The V gene's germline CDR1 is LNHDA and CDR2 SQIVND (reference sequence). V was clipped by 9 bases and J by 9 bases, with 12 bases between them. The CDR3 is 11 residues long.

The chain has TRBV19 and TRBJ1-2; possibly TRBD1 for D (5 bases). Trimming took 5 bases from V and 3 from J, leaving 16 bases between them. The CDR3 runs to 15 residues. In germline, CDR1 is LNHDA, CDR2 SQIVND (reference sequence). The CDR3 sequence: CASSLHQGGDYGYTF. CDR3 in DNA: TGTGCCAGTAGTCTCCACCAGGGTGGAGACTATGGCTACACCTTC.

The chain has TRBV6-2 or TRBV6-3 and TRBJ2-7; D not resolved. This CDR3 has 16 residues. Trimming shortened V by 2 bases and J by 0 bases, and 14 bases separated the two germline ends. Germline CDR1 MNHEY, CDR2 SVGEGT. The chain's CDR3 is CASSYPYADLSYEQYF. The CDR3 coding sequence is TGTGCCAGCAGTTACCCCTACGCGGACCTCTCCTACGAGCAGTACTTC.

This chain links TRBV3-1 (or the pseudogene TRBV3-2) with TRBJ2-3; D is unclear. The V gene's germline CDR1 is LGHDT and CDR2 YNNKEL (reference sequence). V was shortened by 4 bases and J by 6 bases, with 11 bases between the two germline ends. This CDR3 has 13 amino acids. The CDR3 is CASSPTPRDTQYF. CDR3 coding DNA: TGTGCCAGCAGCCCTACCCCCCGCGATACGCAGTATTTT.